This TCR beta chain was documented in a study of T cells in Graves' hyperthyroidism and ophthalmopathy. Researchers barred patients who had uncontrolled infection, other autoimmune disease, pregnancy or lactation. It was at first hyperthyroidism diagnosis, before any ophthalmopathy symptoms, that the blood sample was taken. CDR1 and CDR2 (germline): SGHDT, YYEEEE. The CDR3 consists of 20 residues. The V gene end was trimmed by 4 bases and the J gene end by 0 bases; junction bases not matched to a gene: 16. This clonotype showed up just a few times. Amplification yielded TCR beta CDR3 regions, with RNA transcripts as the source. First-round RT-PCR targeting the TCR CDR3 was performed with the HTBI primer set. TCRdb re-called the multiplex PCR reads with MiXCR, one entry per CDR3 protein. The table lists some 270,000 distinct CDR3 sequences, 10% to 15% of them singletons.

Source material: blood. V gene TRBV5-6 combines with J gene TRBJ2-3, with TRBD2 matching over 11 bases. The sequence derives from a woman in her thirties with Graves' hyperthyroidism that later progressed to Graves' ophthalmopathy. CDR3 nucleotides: TGTGCCAGCAGCCTCGATGGGACTAGCGGTCCGCCTACTAGCACAGATACGCAGTATTTT. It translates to CASSLDGTSGPPTSTDTQYF.